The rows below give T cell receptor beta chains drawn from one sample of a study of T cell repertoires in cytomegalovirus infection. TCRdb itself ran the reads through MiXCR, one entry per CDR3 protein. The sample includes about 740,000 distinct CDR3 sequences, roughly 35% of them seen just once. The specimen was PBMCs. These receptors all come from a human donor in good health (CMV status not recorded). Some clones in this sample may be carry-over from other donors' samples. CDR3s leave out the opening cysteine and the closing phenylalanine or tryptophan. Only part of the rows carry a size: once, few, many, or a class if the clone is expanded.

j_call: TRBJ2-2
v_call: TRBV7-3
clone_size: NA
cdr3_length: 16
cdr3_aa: ASSSRPARDVYTGELF

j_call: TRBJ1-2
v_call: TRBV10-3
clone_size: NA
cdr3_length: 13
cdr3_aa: AISDTGVRGYGYT

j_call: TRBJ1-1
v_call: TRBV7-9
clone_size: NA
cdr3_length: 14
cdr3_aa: ASSLARGREGTEAF

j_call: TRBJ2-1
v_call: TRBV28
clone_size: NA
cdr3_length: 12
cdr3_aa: ASSLVTSYNEQF

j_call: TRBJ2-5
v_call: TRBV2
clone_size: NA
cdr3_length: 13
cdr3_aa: ASIGASGSSETQY

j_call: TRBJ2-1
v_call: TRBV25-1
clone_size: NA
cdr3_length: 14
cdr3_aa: ATSGPGPRGLNEQF

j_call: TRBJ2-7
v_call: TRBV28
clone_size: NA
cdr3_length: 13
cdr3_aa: ASSPTGDREGEQY

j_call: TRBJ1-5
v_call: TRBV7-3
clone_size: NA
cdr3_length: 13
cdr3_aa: ASSLGETDDQPQH

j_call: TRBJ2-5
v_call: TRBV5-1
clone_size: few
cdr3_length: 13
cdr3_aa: ASTSASLGQETQY

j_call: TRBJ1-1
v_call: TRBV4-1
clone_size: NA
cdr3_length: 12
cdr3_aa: ASSQGTGPTEAF

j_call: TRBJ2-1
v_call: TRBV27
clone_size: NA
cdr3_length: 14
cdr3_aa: ASSPSSGDSYNEQF

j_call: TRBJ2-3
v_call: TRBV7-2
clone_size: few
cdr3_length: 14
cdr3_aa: ASSPGRTSGTDTQY

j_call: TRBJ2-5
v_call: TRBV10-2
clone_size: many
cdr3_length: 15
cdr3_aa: ASNDGLAGGLGETQY

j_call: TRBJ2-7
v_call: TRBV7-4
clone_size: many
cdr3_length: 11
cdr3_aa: ASSLGRAGEQY

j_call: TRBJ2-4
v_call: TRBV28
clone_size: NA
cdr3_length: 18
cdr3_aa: ASSFFAAGVDRGVKNIQY

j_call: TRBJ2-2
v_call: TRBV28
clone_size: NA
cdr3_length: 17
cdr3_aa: ASSLCKGLDTCYAGELF

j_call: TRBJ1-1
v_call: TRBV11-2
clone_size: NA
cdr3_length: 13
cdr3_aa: ASSLEISGDAEAF

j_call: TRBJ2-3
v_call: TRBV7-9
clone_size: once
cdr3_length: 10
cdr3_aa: ASSLTVDTQY

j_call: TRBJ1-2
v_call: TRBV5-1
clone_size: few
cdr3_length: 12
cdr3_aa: ASSPLGGDYGYT

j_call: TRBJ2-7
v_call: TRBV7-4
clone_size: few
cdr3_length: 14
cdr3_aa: ASSLASGQGSYEQY

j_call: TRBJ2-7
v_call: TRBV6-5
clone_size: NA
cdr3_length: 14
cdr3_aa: ASSSHRGLVSYEQY

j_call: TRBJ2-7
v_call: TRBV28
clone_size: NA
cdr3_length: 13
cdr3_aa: ASSLSGQGLRGQY

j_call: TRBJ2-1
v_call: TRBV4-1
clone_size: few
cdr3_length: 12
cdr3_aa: ASSHTSGGAEQF

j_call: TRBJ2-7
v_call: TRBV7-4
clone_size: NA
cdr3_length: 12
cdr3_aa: ASSLGSGYGEQY

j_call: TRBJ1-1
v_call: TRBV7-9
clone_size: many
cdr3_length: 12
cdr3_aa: ASSLGTGSTEAF

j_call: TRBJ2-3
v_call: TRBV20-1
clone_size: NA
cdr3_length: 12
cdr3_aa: SARVPDSTDTQY

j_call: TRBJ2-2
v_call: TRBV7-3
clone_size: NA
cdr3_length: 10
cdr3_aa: ASSSRSGVLF

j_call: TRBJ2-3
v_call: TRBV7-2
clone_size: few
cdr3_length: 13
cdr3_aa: ASSYSSRPPDTQY

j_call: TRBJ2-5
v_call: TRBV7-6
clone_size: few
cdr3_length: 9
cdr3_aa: ASNRGETQY

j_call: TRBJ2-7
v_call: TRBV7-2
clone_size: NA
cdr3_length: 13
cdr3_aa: ASSSRQGHSDEPY

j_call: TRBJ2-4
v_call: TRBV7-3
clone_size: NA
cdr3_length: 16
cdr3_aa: ASSLGSNSGGAKNIQY

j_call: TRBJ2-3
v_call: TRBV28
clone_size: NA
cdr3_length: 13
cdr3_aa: ASSFDRTSTDTQY

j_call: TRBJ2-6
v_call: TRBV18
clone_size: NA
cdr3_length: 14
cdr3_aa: ASSPNRAAGANVLT